This T cell receptor beta chain came from a study of T cell responses to AZD1222 COVID-19 vaccine (dated by TCRdb to the early 2020s). At the level of the whole study: TCR sequencing covered roughly 230 trial participants: 207 given two doses of AZD1222 and 26 given two doses of MenACWY control vaccine. Trial participants were enrolled by age into 18-55, 56-69 and 70-plus year subgroups, with about 150, 28 and 57 TCR-sequenced participants respectively.

Comments on this clone: Its antigen specificity is not known. No base-level quality is on record; no much larger clone is a single base apart.

Read against the paper, the sample's time point label means: sample from adult after SARS-CoV-2 infection, after symptom onset. A couple of convalescent COVID-19 patients, sampled after symptom onset from adults with prior SARS-CoV-2 infection, were also TCR-sequenced for comparison. The CDR3 regions of human TCRbeta chains were analyzed by immunosequencing. The authors' pipeline ran thus. Repertoire TCRs were matched against a reference library of SARS-CoV-2-specific TCRs generated with the MIRA antigen-specificity platform. Breadth meant the fraction of unique TCRs that were SARS-CoV-2-associated, whereas depth meant the fraction of total T cells that were SARS-CoV-2-associated. Using the MIRA data, each spike-specific TCR was mapped to the spike region that the TCR reacts to and placed in a CD4 or CD8 class. Log10-transformed breadth and depth values were compared by one-way ANOVA with Sidak's multiple comparisons tests. TCRdb obtained this table from immuneACCESS and retained in-frame rearrangements with V and J assigned. These tables miss some clones; where compared with another copy, unresolved V genes account for less than half of the shortfall, and the remainder is unexplained. The V and J calls and the clone size are those of that table, but D and trimming were determined from the DNA. Within this sample are 150,000 to 160,000 clones, with roughly nine tenths of them counted one time only. Jointly, the top ten make up approximately 7% of the sample.

Reading from cysteine to phenylalanine, the CDR3 counts 13 amino acids. CDR3 DNA only is kept here, 39 bases in frame from base 1. As encoded in the germline V gene, CDR1 is SGHRS while CDR2 is YFSETQ. V is pared back by 0 bases and J by 9 bases, with 11 bases lying between the germline termini. Broader findings and caveats from the paper: After two AZD1222 doses, spike-specific TCR breadth and depth were significantly higher than at day 0 and than in MenACWY recipients. The vaccine-associated CD4 TCRs covered the entire spike protein, and the dominant responses fell in regions 160-218 and 743-854. Conclusions about previously exposed vaccinees are limited, since just 6 or 7 AZD1222 recipients were seropositive for SARS-CoV-2 at baseline. The 56-69-year group was small, and its depth increase did not reach significance, likely because of low power. No day 14 peak-response samples were available, so repertoires were characterized only after the peak T cell response. Reportedly, close to half of the unique spike-specific TCRs recognized epitopes lying outside the regions that are mutated in the B.1.351 and B.1.1.7 variants. Participants were mostly white British and included more females than males, and it was suggested by the authors that clonal diversity may have been underestimated.

This clonotype was obtained from an adult who had recovered from COVID-19. The starting material was peripheral blood, obtained after recovery from COVID-19. The rearranged segments are TRBV5-1 and TRBJ2-3, with a weak D call of TRBD1 (5 bases match). The CDR3 in this case is CASSLVPTGTQYF. At the DNA level, the sequence is TGCGCCAGCAGCTTGGTCCCCACAGGAACGCAGTATTTT.